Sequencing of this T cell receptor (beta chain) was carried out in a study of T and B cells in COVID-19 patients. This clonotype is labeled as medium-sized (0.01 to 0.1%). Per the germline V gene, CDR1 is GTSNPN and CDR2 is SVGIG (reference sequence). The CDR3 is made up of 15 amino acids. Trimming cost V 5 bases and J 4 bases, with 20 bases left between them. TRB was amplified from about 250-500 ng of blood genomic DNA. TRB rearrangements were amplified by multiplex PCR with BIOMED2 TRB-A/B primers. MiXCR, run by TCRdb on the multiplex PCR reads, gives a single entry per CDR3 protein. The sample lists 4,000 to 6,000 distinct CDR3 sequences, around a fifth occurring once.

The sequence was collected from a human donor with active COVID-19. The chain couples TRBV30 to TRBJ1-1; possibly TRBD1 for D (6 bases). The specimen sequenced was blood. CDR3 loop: CAWERGNWGTTEAFF. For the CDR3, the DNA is TGTGCCTGGGAGAGGGGGAACTGGGGAACCACTGAAGCTTTCTTT.